The clone carrying this T cell receptor beta chain was seen once. Antigen: not known. This entry is derived from a study of cytomegalovirus exposure and HLA in healthy donors. Findings of the study overall: The classifier was said to identify cytomegalovirus status with high specificity and sensitivity. The study put under 200 TCR beta chains on its list as cytomegalovirus-associated.

Data came from immunoSEQ multiplex PCR; TCRdb stores just in-frame clones and leaves some out. This table has about 170,000 clones, approximately 87% appearing once. Germline CDR1 and CDR2: SNHLY and FYNNEI. CDR3 length: 12 amino acids. The V end was cut by 6 bases, the J end by 7 bases, with 12 bases between. This receptor was identified in a woman in her twenties or thirties in good health and CMV-seronegative. The chain has TRBV2 and TRBJ2-5; D gene ambiguous. Specimen: PBMCs. In DNA, the CDR3 is TGTGCCAGCAGCGTTTTGGTATGGACCCAGTACTTC. Translation: CASSVLVWTQYF.